This T cell receptor beta chain derives from a study of T cell changes during pregnancy in multiple sclerosis. The ends were cut back, 4 bases at V and 7 bases at J, with 11 bases in the middle. The CDR3 is made up of 11 amino acids. CDR1 is SQVTM and CDR2 is ANQGSEA in the germline V gene. Clones were sequenced by immunoSEQ multiplex PCR, and TCRdb holds only the in-frame ones, with some missing. This sample carries 60,000 to 65,000 clones, about 90% of them seen once, and the ten largest clones take about 2.3%. The sequences come from peripheral blood, collected in the first trimester of pregnancy. The gene calls are TRBV29-1 and TRBJ2-7, with D maybe TRBD1 (6 bases). This receptor was obtained from a female donor with multiple sclerosis, enrolled in a pregnancy study. CDR3 bases: TGCAGCGTTGGAGGGGGAGAAGAGCAGTACTTC. Protein product: CSVGGGEEQYF.